Below are 18 T cell receptor beta chains sequenced from a single sample in a study of post-analysis software for immune sequencing data. cDNA libraries for TCR beta contained unique molecular identifiers. TCRdb fed the PCR reads into MiXCR, producing one record per CDR3 protein. Of fewer than 850,000 distinct CDR3 sequences in the sample, roughly 27% were seen once. General study findings and limits: Five or six TRBV segments, including TRBV5-6, TRBV5-1 and TRBV20-1, were more frequent in patients than controls.

Antigen specificity for these receptors is unknown. Material for sequencing was blood. These receptors were obtained from a girl aged 10-17 years with multiple sclerosis.

V gene TRBV7-9 combines with J gene TRBJ1-1; D gene uncertain. Trimming removed 3 bases at V and 4 bases at J, with 12 bases between. Per germline, CDR1 SEHNR and CDR2 FQNEAQ (reference sequence). CDR3 length equals 14 residues. CDR3 DNA sequence: TGTGCCAGCAGCTTTCCGGCCGGGAGCACTGAAGCTTTCTTT. Its protein product is CASSFPAGSTEAFF.

This chain uses TRBV6-5 with TRBJ1-1, with TRBD1 as a possible D gene (5 bases). There are 15 residues in the CDR3. Looked up from germline, CDR1 is MNHEY and CDR2 is SVGAGI. The V gene lost 5 bases and the J gene lost 5 bases, with 18 bases spanning the gap. The chain's CDR3 is CASSLTPGQRTEAFF. The CDR3 DNA reads TGTGCCAGCAGTCTCACACCGGGGCAGAGGACTGAAGCTTTCTTT.

The V and J genes are TRBV2 and TRBJ1-2; 8 positions agree with TRBD1. This CDR3 spans 14 amino acids. Germline CDR1 SNHLY, CDR2 FYNNEI. The V gene end was trimmed by 6 bases and the J gene end by 5 bases; junction bases not matched to a gene: 8. The CDR3 DNA reads as TGTGCCAGCAGAGCCACAGGGGGAGGGTATGGCTACACCTTC. The encoded protein is CASRATGGGYGYTF.

The rearrangement uses TRBV6-2 or TRBV6-3 and TRBJ1-1; maybe TRBD1 (6 bases). This CDR3 is built from 14 residues. From germline, CDR1 is MNHEY and CDR2 SVGEGT. V lost 6 bases to trimming and J lost 2 bases, with 13 bases between them. CDR3 nucleotides: TGTGCCAGCAGATCGACAGGACCTAACACTGAAGCTTTCTTT. Protein product: CASRSTGPNTEAFF.

This chain links TRBV14 with TRBJ2-7; TRBD2 might be the D (5 bases). The germline gives CDR1 SGHDN, CDR2 FVKESK. The CDR3 spans 12 residues. Trimming cost V 3 bases and J 7 bases, with 10 bases left between them. CDR3 loop: CASSQTIAEQYF. The CDR3 nucleotides are TGTGCCAGCAGCCAGACTATAGCTGAGCAGTACTTC.

V usage is TRBV4-3 and J usage is TRBJ2-7; 11 nucleotides align to TRBD1. This CDR3 region has 15 residues. Germline V gene data show CDR1 as LGHNA and CDR2 as YSLEER. The trim removed 4 bases at V and 3 bases at J, leaving 5 bases unmatched. The CDR3, as DNA: TGCGCCAGCAGCCCGGGACAGGGGGGTTTCTACGAGCAGTACTTC. Translation gives CASSPGQGGFYEQYF.

The J gene is TRBJ2-5, the V gene TRBV6-5; 7 positions agree with TRBD2. V lost 5 bases, J lost 11 bases, and 17 bases stayed unmatched. CDR1 MNHEY and CDR2 SVGAGI come from the germline V gene. The CDR3 runs to 15 residues. In DNA, the CDR3 is TGTGCCAGCAGTCGCTCGGGAGGAGTAGCCAATGAGCAGTACTTC. Translation: CASSRSGGVANEQYF.

The CDR3 bases are TGTGCCAGCACAGGGGTCGGCATCATAGGGTACAATGAGCAGTTCTTC. Translating gives CASTGVGIIGYNEQFF. The rearrangement joins TRBV6-2 or TRBV6-3 to TRBJ2-1; perhaps TRBD1 as D (6 bases). Germline values: CDR1 MNHEY, CDR2 SVGEGT. CDR3 length equals 16 residues. The ends were cut back, 7 bases at V and 4 bases at J, with 20 bases in the middle.

Only a few counts were recorded for this clonotype. J is TRBJ2-5 and V is TRBV12-3 or TRBV12-4; D uncertain. This CDR3 region has 13 residues. The V end lost 5 bases, the J end lost 7 bases, and 14 bases lay between the germline ends. The CDR3 spells CASSTGAGRTQYF. The CDR3 nucleotides read TGTGCCAGCAGTACGGGTGCTGGGCGGACCCAGTACTTC.

CDR3 sequence: CASSEGMNTEAFF. CDR3 DNA: TGCGCCAGCAGCGAAGGCATGAACACTGAAGCTTTCTTT. The chain joins TRBV4-1 to TRBJ1-1, with D hard to call. The CDR3 covers 13 residues. Germline lookup yields CDR1 MGHRA and CDR2 YSYEKL. V was cut by 5 bases and J by 0 bases, with 7 bases left in between.

This clonotype was seen a few times. V gene TRBV29-1 combines with J gene TRBJ2-1; D gene unclear. V lost 2 bases, J lost 2 bases, and 13 bases lay in between. Germline lookup yields CDR1 SQVTM and CDR2 ANQGSEA. The CDR3 totals 15 residues. The CDR3 region has the DNA TGCAGCGTTGAATCGACGTCCTCCCCCTACAATGAGCAGTTCTTC. This encodes CSVESTSSPYNEQFF.

There are a few counts of this clonotype. The genes are TRBV20-1 and TRBJ1-5; maybe TRBD1 (5 bases). This CDR3 is 16 amino acids long. V lost 6 bases and J lost 2, with 20 bases in between. Per the germline V gene, CDR1 is DFQATT and CDR2 is SNEGSKA (reference sequence). The CDR3 sequence: CSARDRRRGGNQPQHF. Written as DNA, the CDR3 is TGCAGTGCCAGGGACCGTCGAAGGGGAGGCAATCAGCCCCAGCATTTT.

The CDR3 protein is CASSFNSQGGEQYF. The CDR3 DNA reads TGTGCCAGCAGCTTTAACTCACAGGGCGGCGAGCAGTACTTC. The V gene is TRBV7-6, the J gene TRBJ2-7; possible D gene TRBD1, 6 bases. The CDR3 consists of 14 residues. The V end was cut by 3 bases, the J end by 6 bases, with 15 bases between. Germline assignment: CDR1 SGHVS and CDR2 FNYEAQ.

The V and J genes are TRBV29-1 and TRBJ2-7, with a possible D match to TRBD2 (6 bases). Near its end, the DNA agrees better with TRBJ2-5, so the J call may be wrong. The germline V gene encodes CDR1 SQVTM and CDR2 ANQGSEA. The CDR3 loop spans 16 amino acids. CDR3 amino acids: CSAFSLRGGGQETQYF. The CDR3 nucleotides read TGCAGCGCATTCTCCCTGCGGGGAGGAGGACAAGAGACCCAGTACTTC.

The V and J genes are TRBV9 and TRBJ2-1; D ambiguous. Germline values: CDR1 SGDLS, CDR2 YYNGEE. Between the trimmed V and J ends, which lost 0 bases and 0 bases, there was a span of 7 bases. The CDR3 spans 15 residues. DNA for the CDR3: TGTGCCAGCAGCGTAGCGGAGAGCTCCTACAATGAGCAGTTCTTC. Its protein product is CASSVAESSYNEQFF. The full variable domain, completed using reference TRBV9 and TRBJ2-1, is DSGVTQTPKHLITATGQRVTLRCSPRSGDLSVYWYQQSLDQGLQFLIQYYNGEERAKGNILERFSAQQFPDLHSELNLSSLELGDSALYFCASSVAESSYNEQFFGPGTRLTVL.

This clonotype was recorded many times. The chain is built from TRBV20-1 and TRBJ2-3, with 11 bases identical to TRBD2. V dropped 6 bases and J dropped 2; count of bases not matched to a gene: 4. CDR1 and CDR2 (germline): DFQATT, SNEGSKA (reference sequence). CDR3 length: 14 residues. CDR3 DNA: TGCAGTGCACAGGGACTAGCGGTCACAGATACGCAGTATTTT. Amino acid sequence: CSAQGLAVTDTQYF.

There are many counts of this clonotype. The CDR3, as DNA: TGTGCCAGCAGTTTAGGTCAACGATACAATGAGCAGTTCTTC. Residues: CASSLGQRYNEQFF. J is TRBJ2-1 and V is TRBV28; D is undetermined. The CDR3 has 14 residues. Germline CDR1 is MDHEN and CDR2 is SYDVKM. Trimming cost V 2 bases and J 4 bases, with 9 bases left between them.

The chain recombines TRBV13 with TRBJ2-3, with TRBD2 identical over 12 bases. The CDR3 is 14 amino acids. Germline V lookup: CDR1 PRHDT, CDR2 FYEKMQ (reference sequence). Losses at the gene ends were 5 bases for V and 7 bases for J; bases not matched to a gene: 4. The CDR3 loop reads CASSRGLAGYTQYF. DNA for the CDR3: TGTGCCAGCAGCCGAGGACTAGCGGGGTATACGCAGTATTTT. The full variable domain, rest sourced from reference TRBV13 and TRBJ2-3, is AAGVIQSPRHLIKEKRETATLKCYPIPRHDTVYWYQQGPGQDPQFLISFYEKMQSDKGSIPDRFSAQQFSDYHSELNMSSLELGDSALYFCASSRGLAGYTQYFGPGTRLTVL.